The rows below give T cell receptor beta chains drawn from one sample of a study of blood T cell repertoires in COVID-19. The data were produced by immunoSEQ multiplex PCR, yet TCRdb's version contains in-frame clones alone and is incomplete. The repertoire holds about 220,000 clones, with roughly 80% as singletons. The sample comprised PBMCs or T cells enriched from blood (not recorded which). The receptors originated from a woman between 40 and 55 years old with acute COVID-19. Each CDR3 is given with its conserved first and last residue. Size is omitted from some rows. Given values are once, few, many or a class for expanded clones.

v_gene: TRBV12-3/TRBV12-4
abundance: -
j_gene: TRBJ2-5
CDR3aa: CASSFRWETQYF

v_gene: TRBV11-2
abundance: -
j_gene: TRBJ1-4
CDR3aa: CASSLNRVGEKLFF

v_gene: TRBV5-6
abundance: -
j_gene: TRBJ1-6
CDR3aa: CASSLAGLDNSPLHF

v_gene: TRBV11-2
abundance: -
j_gene: TRBJ1-1
CDR3aa: CASSPAASGVFF

v_gene: TRBV6-5
abundance: -
j_gene: TRBJ2-7
CDR3aa: CASSPVGGPYEQYF

v_gene: TRBV9
abundance: -
j_gene: TRBJ2-5
CDR3aa: CASSGQTLAGGQETQYF

v_gene: TRBV21-1
abundance: -
j_gene: TRBJ2-1
CDR3aa: CASSRLAGYNEQFF

v_gene: TRBV29-1
abundance: -
j_gene: TRBJ2-1
CDR3aa: CSVEGQGGSYNEQFF

v_gene: TRBV6-5
abundance: once
j_gene: TRBJ2-5
CDR3aa: CASSYYGGAPETQYF

v_gene: TRBV5-4
abundance: -
j_gene: TRBJ2-3
CDR3aa: CASRHGTGTDTQYF

v_gene: TRBV28
abundance: -
j_gene: TRBJ2-7
CDR3aa: CASRQGTVDEQYF

v_gene: TRBV7-9
abundance: -
j_gene: TRBJ2-3
CDR3aa: CASSPGLVHTQYF

v_gene: TRBV27
abundance: -
j_gene: TRBJ1-1
CDR3aa: CASSGPGQGAYNTEAFF

v_gene: TRBV28
abundance: -
j_gene: TRBJ1-2
CDR3aa: CASTPGHSPLNYGYTF

v_gene: TRBV7-9
abundance: -
j_gene: TRBJ1-2
CDR3aa: CASEQGEEHGYTF

v_gene: TRBV27
abundance: -
j_gene: TRBJ2-5
CDR3aa: CASSFVGGNQETQYF

v_gene: TRBV7-9
abundance: -
j_gene: TRBJ2-2
CDR3aa: CASSSTTSGKAGGELFF

v_gene: TRBV5-1
abundance: once
j_gene: TRBJ2-5
CDR3aa: CASSSGTGRQETQYF

v_gene: TRBV3-1/TRBV3-2
abundance: once
j_gene: TRBJ1-4
CDR3aa: CASSHKDRIATNEKLFF

v_gene: TRBV30
abundance: few
j_gene: TRBJ1-6
CDR3aa: CAWTVPDRGNSPLHF

v_gene: TRBV10-2
abundance: -
j_gene: TRBJ1-2
CDR3aa: CASSDPARSHNYGYTF

v_gene: TRBV6-5
abundance: -
j_gene: TRBJ2-5
CDR3aa: CASSYGTAGGQETQYF

v_gene: TRBV10-3
abundance: -
j_gene: TRBJ1-5
CDR3aa: CAISESTGEGNQPQHF

v_gene: TRBV5-1
abundance: -
j_gene: TRBJ2-2
CDR3aa: CASSLTSGSQTGELFF

v_gene: TRBV7-2
abundance: -
j_gene: TRBJ1-2
CDR3aa: CASSQRGLGYGYTF

v_gene: TRBV20-1
abundance: -
j_gene: TRBJ2-5
CDR3aa: CSASNLAGVGETQYF

v_gene: TRBV27
abundance: -
j_gene: TRBJ2-1
CDR3aa: CASSGLAGAYNEQFF

v_gene: TRBV29-1
abundance: -
j_gene: TRBJ2-5
CDR3aa: CSVEFRNKETQYF

v_gene: TRBV11-3
abundance: -
j_gene: TRBJ1-1
CDR3aa: CASSLTGNTEAFF

v_gene: TRBV6-5
abundance: -
j_gene: TRBJ2-7
CDR3aa: CASSYPGYEQYF

v_gene: TRBV28
abundance: -
j_gene: TRBJ1-5
CDR3aa: CASCEGGFNQPQHF

v_gene: TRBV5-4
abundance: -
j_gene: TRBJ1-1
CDR3aa: CASSQQGRNTEAFF

v_gene: TRBV13
abundance: -
j_gene: TRBJ2-5
CDR3aa: CASSLRAGQETQYF

v_gene: TRBV3-1/TRBV3-2
abundance: few
j_gene: TRBJ1-1
CDR3aa: CASSPRTGLVTEAFF

v_gene: TRBV3-1/TRBV3-2
abundance: -
j_gene: TRBJ2-7
CDR3aa: CASSQTVGSSYEQYF

v_gene: TRBV24-1
abundance: -
j_gene: TRBJ1-2
CDR3aa: CATSDWTGNGYTF

v_gene: TRBV9
abundance: -
j_gene: TRBJ1-5
CDR3aa: CASSGGFSNQPQHF

v_gene: TRBV21-1
abundance: -
j_gene: TRBJ2-5
CDR3aa: CASSKGTFQETQYF

v_gene: TRBV7-6
abundance: -
j_gene: TRBJ2-3
CDR3aa: CASSLVVATSTSTDTQYF

v_gene: TRBV28
abundance: -
j_gene: TRBJ1-5
CDR3aa: CASMLLTGPDQPQHF

v_gene: TRBV28
abundance: -
j_gene: TRBJ2-1
CDR3aa: CASSSFWGGTSNEQFF

v_gene: TRBV6-4
abundance: once
j_gene: TRBJ2-3
CDR3aa: CASSSLPTDTQYF

v_gene: TRBV19
abundance: -
j_gene: TRBJ2-3
CDR3aa: CASSKGLSSGRASTDTQYF

v_gene: TRBV5-1
abundance: -
j_gene: TRBJ2-5
CDR3aa: CASSPRGASGRAQETQYF

v_gene: TRBV7-9
abundance: -
j_gene: TRBJ2-3
CDR3aa: CASSVPSGGARDTQYF

v_gene: TRBV27
abundance: once
j_gene: TRBJ2-1
CDR3aa: CASRLSGSSYNEQFF

v_gene: TRBV30
abundance: -
j_gene: TRBJ1-2
CDR3aa: CAWSQGQRYGYTF

v_gene: TRBV27
abundance: -
j_gene: TRBJ2-5
CDR3aa: CASSLGVQLETQYF

v_gene: TRBV5-1
abundance: -
j_gene: TRBJ1-1
CDR3aa: CASRLSVRTLRNTEAFF

v_gene: TRBV6-5
abundance: once
j_gene: TRBJ1-2
CDR3aa: CASSYDRGNYGYTF

v_gene: TRBV24-1
abundance: -
j_gene: TRBJ1-3
CDR3aa: CATSDLRGNTIYF

v_gene: TRBV7-2
abundance: -
j_gene: TRBJ2-7
CDR3aa: CASSLGPNYEQYF

v_gene: TRBV28
abundance: -
j_gene: TRBJ1-5
CDR3aa: CASISVGAGTHSNQPQHF

v_gene: TRBV7-3
abundance: -
j_gene: TRBJ2-7
CDR3aa: CASSLLAESSYEQYF